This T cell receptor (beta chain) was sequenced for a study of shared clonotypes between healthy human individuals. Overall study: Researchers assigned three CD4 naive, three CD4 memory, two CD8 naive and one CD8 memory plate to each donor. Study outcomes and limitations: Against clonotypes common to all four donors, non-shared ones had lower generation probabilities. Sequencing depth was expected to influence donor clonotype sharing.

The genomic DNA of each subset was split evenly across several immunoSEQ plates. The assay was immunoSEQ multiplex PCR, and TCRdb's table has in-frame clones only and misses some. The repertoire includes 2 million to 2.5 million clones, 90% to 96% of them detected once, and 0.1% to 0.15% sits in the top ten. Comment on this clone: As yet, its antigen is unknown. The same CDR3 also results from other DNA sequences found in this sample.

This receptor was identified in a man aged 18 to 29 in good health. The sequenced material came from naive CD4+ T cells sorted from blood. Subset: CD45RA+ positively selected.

The CDR3 reads CASSPQTENTEAFF. DNA for the CDR3: TGTGCCAGCAGCCCGCAGACAGAGAACACTGAAGCTTTCTTT. The chain carries TRBV7-9 and TRBJ1-1; a weak D match, TRBD1 (5 bases). Germline loops: CDR1 SEHNR, CDR2 FQNEAQ (reference sequence). The CDR3 has 14 residues. V was cut by 5 bases and J by 1 base, with 11 bases left in between. The entire variable domain, with the rest obtained from reference TRBV7-9 and TRBJ1-1, is as follows: DTGVSQNPRHKITKRGQNVTFRCDPISEHNRLYWYRQTLGQGPEFLTYFQNEAQLEKSRLLSDRFSAERPKGSFSTLEIQRTEQGDSAMYLCASSPQTENTEAFFGQGTRLTVV.